A selection of T cell receptor beta chains follows, all from one sample in a study of T cell responses to AZD1222 COVID-19 vaccine. Data came from immunoSEQ multiplex PCR; TCRdb stores just in-frame clones and leaves some out. The sample holds 100,000 to 120,000 clones, roughly 90% seen once. The sample in question was peripheral blood, obtained 28 days after the second AZD1222 dose. Receptors originate from an adult who received the AZD1222 COVID-19 vaccine. CDR3s include the opening cysteine and the closing phenylalanine or tryptophan. The D gene is left open where the match is weak. A row's size may be missing; if present it is once, few, many or a size class.

TRBJ2-3 | TRBV5-6 | . | . | CASSGRGFADTQYF | TGTGCCAGCAGCGGGAGAGGTTTCGCAGATACGCAGTATTTT
TRBJ1-5 | TRBV2 | . | . | CASSENHPGGQPQHF | TGTGCCAGCAGTGAAAATCATCCAGGAGGGCAGCCCCAGCATTTT
TRBJ2-1 | TRBV5-8 | . | TRBD1 | CASSLGRDRGSHNEQFF | TGTGCCAGCAGCTTGGGTCGGGACAGGGGATCCCACAATGAGCAGTTCTTC
TRBJ2-5 | TRBV27 | . | TRBD2 | CASSPPEYSGRRETQYF | TGTGCCAGCAGTCCCCCCGAATATAGCGGGAGGCGGGAGACCCAGTACTTC
TRBJ1-6 | TRBV25-1 | . | . | CASSEYRQSSYNSPLHF | TGTGCCAGCAGTGAATACCGACAGAGCTCCTATAATTCACCCCTCCACTTT
TRBJ1-1 | TRBV9 | . | TRBD1 | CASSEGQGIMNTEAFF | TGTGCCAGCAGCGAGGGACAGGGGATAATGAACACTGAAGCTTTCTTT
TRBJ2-1 | TRBV5-1 | . | . | CASSMMTGPYEQFF | TGCGCCAGCAGCATGATGACAGGCCCCTATGAGCAGTTCTTC
TRBJ1-2 | TRBV29-1 | . | . | CSAEPGVNYGYTF | TGCAGCGCTGAACCCGGGGTTAACTATGGCTACACCTTC
TRBJ1-2 | TRBV19 | . | TRBD1 | CASRFSTGGVYGYTF | TGTGCCAGTAGGTTCTCGACAGGGGGTGTCTATGGCTACACCTTC
TRBJ2-2 | TRBV9 | . | . | CASSVEDQGRAGELFF | TGTGCCAGCAGCGTAGAGGACCAGGGGAGGGCCGGGGAGCTGTTTTTT
TRBJ2-3 | TRBV7-7 | . | . | CASSQGGGSTDTQYF | TGTGCCAGCAGCCAAGGGGGGGGAAGCACAGATACGCAGTATTTT
TRBJ2-2 | TRBV28 | . | . | CASSLPGVDTGELFF | TGTGCCAGCAGTTTGCCTGGGGTAGACACCGGGGAGCTGTTTTTT
TRBJ2-2 | TRBV7-9 | . | . | CASSPGGGTGELFF | TGTGCCAGCAGCCCAGGTGGAGGTACCGGGGAGCTGTTTTTT
TRBJ2-3 | TRBV6-5 | . | . | CASSYSTQAVPDTQYF | TGTGCCAGCAGTTACTCGACACAGGCAGTACCAGATACGCAGTATTTT
TRBJ1-4 | TRBV19 | . | . | CASSSSGIEKLFF | TGTGCCAGTAGTTCCAGTGGAATTGAAAAACTGTTTTTT
TRBJ2-1 | TRBV4-1 | . | TRBD2 | CASSQVSGIGNNEQFF | TGCGCCAGCAGCCAAGTTAGCGGGATAGGTAACAATGAGCAGTTCTTC
TRBJ1-1 | TRBV28 | . | . | CASSLPTTPEAFF | TGTGCCAGCAGTTTGCCCACGACCCCTGAAGCTTTCTTT
TRBJ1-5 | TRBV19 | . | . | CASRGQGGNQPQHF | TGTGCCAGTAGGGGGCAGGGCGGCAATCAGCCCCAGCATTTT
TRBJ2-2 | TRBV16 | . | . | CASSQLQVNTGELFF | TGTGCCAGCAGCCAATTACAGGTGAACACCGGGGAGCTGTTTTTT
TRBJ2-1 | TRBV12-3/TRBV12-4 | . | TRBD1 | CASRFTGGEQFF | TGTGCCAGCAGATTCACAGGGGGTGAGCAGTTCTTC
TRBJ2-2 | TRBV30 | once | TRBD2 | CACPSRGAKLQGELFF | TGTGCCTGCCCCTCGCGGGGGGCTAAGTTGCAGGGGGAGCTGTTTTTT
TRBJ2-2 | TRBV6-5 | once | TRBD2 | CAISEKRGGFGELFF | TGTGCCATCTCAGAAAAAAGGGGAGGGTTCGGGGAGCTGTTTTTT
TRBJ1-1 | TRBV4-1 | . | . | CASSQGGPAEAFF | TGCGCCAGCAGCCAAGGTGGTCCCGCGGAAGCTTTCTTT
TRBJ1-3 | TRBV20-1 | once | . | CSASVGGSSGNTIYF | TGCAGTGCTAGTGTGGGGGGCAGCTCTGGAAACACCATATATTTT
TRBJ2-2 | TRBV20-1 | few | TRBD1 | CSASRQGAHATGELFF | TGCAGTGCTAGTAGACAGGGGGCGCATGCGACCGGGGAGCTGTTTTTT
TRBJ2-5 | TRBV7-9 | once | TRBD2 | CASSGGEYQETQYF | TGTGCCAGCAGCGGGGGGGAGTACCAAGAGACCCAGTACTTC
TRBJ2-5 | TRBV9 | . | . | CASSVAGGETQYF | TGTGCCAGCAGCGTCGCGGGTGGGGAGACCCAGTACTTC
TRBJ2-5 | TRBV11-3 | . | TRBD1 | CASSSPGQGRETQYF | TGTGCCAGCAGTTCGCCGGGACAGGGGCGGGAGACCCAGTACTTC
TRBJ1-1 | TRBV2 | . | TRBD1 | CASSLDRGGTEAFF | TGTGCCAGCAGTCTAGACAGGGGCGGAACTGAAGCTTTCTTT
TRBJ1-4 | TRBV12-3/TRBV12-4 | . | . | CASGRGNRVSLFF | TGTGCCAGCGGGCGGGGGAACAGGGTTAGCCTGTTTTTT
TRBJ2-7 | TRBV6-5 | . | . | CASSYSKFALTYEQYF | TGTGCCAGCAGTTACTCGAAGTTTGCCCTCACCTACGAGCAGTACTTC
TRBJ1-1 | TRBV19 | . | . | CASSAQGNTEAFF | TGTGCCAGTAGTGCCCAGGGGAACACTGAAGCTTTCTTT
TRBJ2-1 | TRBV18 | . | . | CASSPTNSYNEQFF | TGTGCCAGCTCACCGACTAACTCCTACAATGAGCAGTTCTTC
TRBJ1-2 | TRBV28 | . | . | CASSLTNYGYTF | TGTGCCAGCAGTTTGACAAACTATGGCTACACCTTC
TRBJ2-5 | TRBV5-1 | few | . | CASSLGQLQETQYF | TGCGCCAGCAGCTTGGGTCAGCTCCAAGAGACCCAGTACTTC
TRBJ2-7 | TRBV27 | . | TRBD1 | CASSPRQGANYEQYF | TGTGCCAGCAGTCCACGACAGGGGGCGAACTACGAGCAGTACTTC
TRBJ2-3 | TRBV24-1 | few | TRBD2 | CATSDLVKGRADTQYF | TGTGCCACCAGTGATTTGGTTAAGGGGAGGGCAGATACGCAGTATTTT
TRBJ1-4 | TRBV4-1 | . | . | CASSPTPFYNEKLFF | TGCGCCAGCAGCCCGACACCTTTCTATAATGAAAAACTGTTTTTT
TRBJ1-4 | TRBV18 | . | . | CASSPTATNEKLFF | TGTGCCAGCTCACCGACGGCAACTAATGAAAAACTGTTTTTT
TRBJ1-1 | TRBV28 | . | . | CASTTPDREAFF | TGTGCCAGCACCACCCCCGACAGGGAAGCTTTCTTT
TRBJ2-1 | TRBV9 | . | . | CASSAYRAHSNNEQFF | TGTGCCAGCAGCGCCTACAGGGCCCATTCCAACAATGAGCAGTTCTTC
TRBJ2-3 | TRBV13 | . | . | CASSLVGPITDTQYF | TGTGCCAGCAGCTTAGTTGGTCCCATCACAGATACGCAGTATTTT
TRBJ1-6 | TRBV5-1 | once | . | CASSSQPGGVDSPLHF | TGCGCCAGCAGCTCCCAACCGGGAGGGGTGGATTCACCCCTCCACTTT
TRBJ2-4 | TRBV29-1 | . | . | CSVEPATKNIQYF | TGCAGCGTTGAACCAGCGACCAAAAACATTCAGTACTTC
TRBJ2-3 | TRBV19 | . | . | CASSVGSSTDTQYF | TGTGCCAGTTCTGTGGGTTCTAGCACAGATACGCAGTATTTT
TRBJ2-3 | TRBV7-2 | . | TRBD1 | CASSPDRVDTQYF | TGTGCCAGCAGCCCTGACAGGGTAGATACGCAGTATTTT
TRBJ1-1 | TRBV5-1 | . | . | CASSLAGQNTEAFF | TGCGCCAGCAGCTTGGCAGGGCAGAACACTGAAGCTTTCTTT
TRBJ2-1 | TRBV27 | once | TRBD2 | CASSASGGDNEQFF | TGTGCCAGCAGCGCTAGCGGGGGGGACAATGAGCAGTTCTTC
TRBJ2-5 | TRBV10-2 | . | . | CASSSDTETQYF | TGCGCCAGCAGTTCAGATACAGAGACCCAGTACTTC
TRBJ1-1 | TRBV18 | . | TRBD1 | CASSYTGGGMNTEAFF | TGTGCCAGCTCATACACAGGGGGCGGTATGAACACTGAAGCTTTCTTT
TRBJ1-4 | TRBV20-1 | . | . | CSAPGYEKLFF | TGCAGTGCTCCCGGCTATGAAAAACTGTTTTTT
TRBJ2-2 | TRBV19 | . | . | CASTGYWDPSNTGELFF | TGTGCCAGTACGGGCTACTGGGACCCCTCGAACACCGGGGAGCTGTTTTTT
TRBJ2-1 | TRBV6-2/TRBV6-3 | . | . | CASSYFPRAGDTNEQFF | TGTGCCAGCAGTTACTTCCCACGGGCGGGGGACACGAATGAGCAGTTCTTC
TRBJ1-6 | TRBV6-5 | . | . | CASMGSSYNSPLHF | TGTGCCAGCATGGGGTCATCCTATAATTCACCCCTCCACTTT
TRBJ2-3 | TRBV6-5 | . | . | CASNRDVDTQYF | TGTGCCAGCAACCGAGACGTCGATACGCAGTATTTT
TRBJ1-1 | TRBV29-1 | . | . | CSVVRGANTEAFF | TGCAGCGTTGTACGAGGGGCGAACACTGAAGCTTTCTTT
TRBJ1-1 | TRBV19 | . | . | CASSISMNTEAFF | TGTGCCAGTAGTATTTCGATGAACACTGAAGCTTTCTTT